The 25 T cell receptor beta chains listed next were all sequenced from one sample in a study of beta chain features in type 1 diabetes. Isolated RNA was reverse transcribed in full, so expressed TCRB transcripts were sequenced. Sequencing was performed with immunoSEQ multiplex PCR; in TCRdb, only in-frame clones are kept and a portion is missing. The sample includes almost 350,000 clones, roughly 8% of them seen just once. The source material was central memory CD4+ T cells from blood. The source of these receptors is a woman between 18 and 29 years old in good health.

About this clone: Other DNA sequences of this sample code for an identical CDR3. This chain uses TRBV7-2 with TRBJ2-3, with 8 bases identical to TRBD1. This CDR3 spans 13 amino acids. Germline loops: CDR1 SGHTA, CDR2 FQGNSA. V trimming: 5 bases; J trimming: 3 bases; junction bases outside the gene matches: 1. DNA for the CDR3: TGTGCCAGCAGCAGGGACAGGACAGATACGCAGTATTTT. Encoded protein: CASSRDRTDTQYF.

The V gene is TRBV2, the J gene TRBJ2-2; 9 positions agree with TRBD1. V gave up 8 bases and J gave up 6 bases; unmatched junction bases: 10. Germline V lookup: CDR1 SNHLY, CDR2 FYNNEI. This CDR3 contains 15 residues. CDR3 amino acids: CASAATGGIAGELFF. CDR3 nucleotides: TGTGCCAGCGCTGCGACAGGGGGTATCGCCGGGGAGCTGTTTTTT.

This clone was seen only a few times. The chain joins TRBV18 to TRBJ1-1; D not certain. The CDR3 contains 14 residues. With 2 bases removed from V and 5 bases from J, the gap between germline ends came to 12 bases. Looked up from germline, CDR1 is KGHSH and CDR2 is LQKENI. In nucleotides, the CDR3 is TGTGCCAGCTCACCAAATGGGGTAGGGACTGAAGCTTTCTTT. Its translation is CASSPNGVGTEAFF.

This clone was found many times. The chain uses TRBV9 and TRBJ1-2; the match to TRBD1 covers 12 bases. The germline V gene encodes CDR1 SGDLS and CDR2 YYNGEE. The length of the CDR3 is 15 residues. With 4 bases clipped from V and 7 bases from J, the junction kept 8 bases outside the gene matches. This CDR3 reads CASSPTGTGGFGYTF. CDR3 nucleotides: TGTGCCAGCAGCCCCACCGGGACAGGGGGCTTTGGCTACACCTTC.

The V gene is TRBV2, the J gene TRBJ1-4; 7 positions agree with TRBD1. There are 14 residues in the CDR3. Per germline, CDR1 SNHLY and CDR2 FYNNEI. V shed 7 bases, J shed 8 bases, and the junction held 10 bases outside the gene matches. As DNA, the CDR3 is TGTGCCAGCATGGCGCTGGACAGGACAGAAAAACTGTTTTTT. Residues: CASMALDRTEKLFF.

The chain couples TRBV27 to TRBJ2-4, with TRBD2 matching over 7 bases. The CDR3 runs 17 residues. V lost 0 bases and J lost 5; bases outside the gene matches: 10. Germline CDR1 and CDR2: MNHEY and SMNVEV (reference sequence). The CDR3: CASSLSRAASGQNIQYF. The CDR3 nucleotides are TGTGCCAGCAGTTTATCGAGGGCAGCTAGCGGTCAAAACATTCAGTACTTC.

A few counts support this clone. The genes are TRBV28 and TRBJ2-7; perhaps TRBD1 as D (5 bases). The CDR3 loop spans 14 amino acids. CDR1 MDHEN and CDR2 SYDVKM come from the germline V gene. V was pared by 5 bases and J by 5 bases, with 16 bases between. CDR3 sequence: CASSLPQGGHEQYF. For the CDR3, the DNA is TGTGCCAGCAGTCTCCCGCAGGGTGGGCACGAGCAGTACTTC.

This clone was recorded a few times. The chain couples TRBV21-1 to TRBJ2-1; the table's D gene call, TRBD2, was not cross checked with the DNA. TRBV21-1 represents a pseudogene. This CDR3 has 18 residues. The CDR3 coding sequence is TGTGCCAGCAGCAAAGATGGGGACGGGAGCTCCTCCTACAATGAGCAGTTCTTC. Translating gives CASSKDGDGSSSYNEQFF.

The sample holds many counts of this clone. An end of the junction does not agree with germline; a read error may underlie this. This chain uses TRBV5-1 with TRBJ2-1; the match to TRBD2 covers 10 bases. This CDR3 is 14 amino acids long. Per germline, CDR1 SGHRS and CDR2 YFSETQ. The CDR3 spells CASSPTGGLAGDLF. The CDR3 nucleotides are TGCGCCAGCAGCCCCACAGGGGGTCTAGCGGGAGATCTCTTC.

This clone has a handful of counts. This clone may be a read error of a much larger clone one base away. This chain connects TRBV7-3 to TRBJ1-2; 9 bases fit TRBD1. The germline V gene has CDR1 SGHTA and CDR2 FQGTGA. The CDR3 runs 13 residues. V lost 4 bases, J lost 8 bases, and 5 bases stayed unmatched. CDR3 residues: CASSYTGGAGYTF. The DNA of the CDR3 is TGTGCCAGCAGCTACACAGGGGGCGCGGGCTACACCTTC.

This clone showed up just a few times. This chain joins TRBV28 and TRBJ1-2, with D uncertain. V was trimmed by 2 bases and J by 4 bases, leaving 11 bases between them. Germline V gene data show CDR1 as MDHEN and CDR2 as SYDVKM. This CDR3 has 14 residues. The CDR3 coding sequence is TGTGCCAGCAGTTTACAGATGGTCGTCTATGGCTACACCTTC. Protein: CASSLQMVVYGYTF.

The gene calls are TRBV27 and TRBJ2-2, with TRBD2 identical over 15 bases. V gave up 5 bases and J gave up 6 bases; unmatched junction bases: 7. This CDR3 comprises 17 residues. Germline values: CDR1 MNHEY, CDR2 SMNVEV (reference sequence). The CDR3, as DNA: TGTGCCAGCAGTGGGACTAGCGGGAGGCGGGGGTCCGGGGAGCTGTTTTTT. Its translation is CASSGTSGRRGSGELFF.

The genes are TRBV18 and TRBJ2-7; D perhaps matches TRBD2 (6 bases). Germline V gene data show CDR1 as KGHSH and CDR2 as LQKENI. V was pared by 0 bases and J by 4 bases, with 10 bases between. This CDR3 has 14 amino acids. The CDR3 sequence: CASSPPTRGYEQYF. CDR3 DNA: TGTGCCAGCTCACCACCGACTCGGGGGTACGAGCAGTACTTC. Filled out from reference TRBV18 and TRBJ2-7, the complete variable domain reads NAGVMQNPRHLVRRRGQEARLRCSPMKGHSHVYWYRQLPEEGLKFMVYLQKENIIDESGMPKERFSAEFPKEGPSILRIQQVVRGDSAAYFCASSPPTRGYEQYFGPGTRLTVT.

A remark on this clone: A read error may explain this, as a much larger clone is one base away. The rearrangement joins TRBV11-2 to TRBJ2-7; 8 positions agree with TRBD1. CDR1 is SGHAT, CDR2 FQNNGV, per germline. After removal of 3 bases from V and 5 bases from J, the junction contained 3 bases not matched to a gene. There are 13 residues in the CDR3. The CDR3 protein is CASSLDRADEQYF. CDR3 coding DNA: TGTGCCAGCAGCTTGGACAGGGCGGACGAGCAGTACTTC. The whole variable domain, remainder taken from reference TRBV11-2 and TRBJ2-7, is EAGVAQSPRYKIIEKRQSVAFWCNPISGHATLYWYQQILGQGPKLLIQFQNNGVVDDSQLPKDRFSAERLKGVDSTLKIQPAKLEDSAVYLCASSLDRADEQYFGPGTRLTVT.

The table lists this clone with many counts. The V call is TRBV11-2, the J call TRBJ2-4; no clear D. The V and J ends lost 0 bases and 1 base respectively, with 13 bases between them. This CDR3 comprises 17 residues. Germline V gene data show CDR1 as SGHAT and CDR2 as FQNNGV. The chain's CDR3 is CASSLDWRSLAKNIQYF. For the CDR3, the DNA is TGTGCCAGCAGCTTAGACTGGCGTTCTTTGGCCAAAAACATTCAGTACTTC.

The V and J genes are TRBV5-1 and TRBJ1-5, with D possibly TRBD1 on 6 matching bases. CDR3 size: 13 residues. Germline V lookup: CDR1 SGHRS, CDR2 YFSETQ. The V end lost 0 bases, the J end lost 6 bases, and 7 bases lay between the germline ends. CDR3 loop: CASSLVGGQPQHF. CDR3 sequence (DNA): TGCGCCAGCAGCTTGGTAGGGGGTCAGCCCCAGCATTTT.

V is TRBV19 and J is TRBJ2-2; D gene ambiguous. Germline lookup yields CDR1 LNHDA and CDR2 SQIVND (reference sequence). V dropped 5 bases and J dropped 1 base, with 5 bases sitting between them. The CDR3 contains 13 residues. CDR3 in DNA: TGTGCCAGTAGTCAGTGGAACACCGGGGAGCTGTTTTTT. This codes for CASSQWNTGELFF. Supplemented by reference TRBV19 and TRBJ2-2, the full variable domain reads DGGITQSPKYLFRKEGQNVTLSCEQNLNHDAMYWYRQDPGQGLRLIYYSQIVNDFQKGDIAEGYSVSREKKESFPLTVTSAQKNPTAFYLCASSQWNTGELFFGEGSRLTVL.

This clone was seen at least ten times. One end of the junction fails to match germline, which may point to a read error. The chain recombines TRBV5-1 with TRBJ2-5; D tentatively reads TRBD1 or TRBD2 (5 bases each). Germline-derived CDR1 and CDR2 are SGHRS and YFSETQ. This CDR3 has 13 residues. The CDR3 region is CASSPGPLESQYF. Written as DNA, the CDR3 is TGCGCCAGCAGCCCGGGGCCTCTGGAGAGCCAGTACTTC.

The chain has TRBV28 and TRBJ1-3, with D possibly matching TRBD1 (5 bases). The germline V gene has CDR1 MDHEN and CDR2 SYDVKM. The CDR3 is 14 amino acids. V was shortened by 7 bases and J by 6 bases, with 16 bases between the two germline ends. CDR3 loop: CASTPGGGVNTIYF. The CDR3 nucleotides are TGTGCCAGCACCCCCGGTGGGGGAGTAAACACCATATATTTT.

This clone was detected many times. The rearrangement joins TRBV5-1 to TRBJ2-2, with 13 nucleotides matching TRBD2. Trimming cost V 0 bases and J 13 bases; bases outside gene matches: 3. CDR3 size: 14 residues. Germline V gene data show CDR1 as SGHRS and CDR2 as YFSETQ. The DNA for the CDR3 is TGCGCCAGCAGCTTGGGACTAGCGGGAGGTTGGCTGTTTTTT. As protein: CASSLGLAGGWLFF.

This clone was counted a few times. The chain is built from TRBV21-1 and TRBJ2-5; the listed D gene, TRBD1, was not tested against the DNA. TRBV21-1 corresponds to a pseudogene. The length of the CDR3 is 14 residues. CDR3: CASSKADREETQYF. The DNA of the CDR3 is TGTGCCAGCAGCAAAGCAGACAGGGAAGAGACCCAGTACTTC.

In this sample, this clone turned up a few times. The chain is built from TRBV10-2 and TRBJ2-1; D might be TRBD2 (6 bases). The V end was cut by 7 bases, the J end by 8 bases, with 18 bases between. Germline CDR1 and CDR2: WSHSY and SAAADI. The CDR3 spans 14 residues. CDR3 region: CASMKRVPGDEQFF. The CDR3, as DNA: TGCGCCAGCATGAAGCGGGTGCCCGGGGATGAGCAGTTCTTC.

V usage is TRBV2 and J usage is TRBJ2-1, with a possible D match to TRBD2 (5 bases). The ends were cut back, 6 bases at V and 5 bases at J, with 11 bases in the middle. Looked up from germline, CDR1 is SNHLY and CDR2 is FYNNEI. The CDR3 spans 13 residues. CDR3: CASRRVVDNEQFF. DNA of the CDR3: TGTGCCAGCAGGAGGGTGGTCGACAATGAGCAGTTCTTC.

The rearrangement links TRBV18 to TRBJ1-3, with D unclear. CDR1 is KGHSH, CDR2 LQKENI, per germline. V dropped 1 base and J dropped 0 bases, with 10 bases sitting between them. This CDR3 comprises 16 residues. CDR3 DNA: TGTGCCAGCTCACCACTCGCCAGTCCCTCTGGAAACACCATATATTTT. Residues: CASSPLASPSGNTIYF.

There are a few counts of this clone. Here the CDR3 reads CASKTGAGNEQFF. CDR3 sequence (DNA): TGTGCCAGCAAGACTGGCGCCGGGAATGAGCAGTTCTTC. The rearrangement links TRBV27 to TRBJ2-1; no reliable D call. The CDR3 sequence is 13 residues long. From germline, CDR1 is MNHEY and CDR2 SMNVEV (reference sequence). V shed 7 bases and J shed 7 bases, with 14 bases lying between them.